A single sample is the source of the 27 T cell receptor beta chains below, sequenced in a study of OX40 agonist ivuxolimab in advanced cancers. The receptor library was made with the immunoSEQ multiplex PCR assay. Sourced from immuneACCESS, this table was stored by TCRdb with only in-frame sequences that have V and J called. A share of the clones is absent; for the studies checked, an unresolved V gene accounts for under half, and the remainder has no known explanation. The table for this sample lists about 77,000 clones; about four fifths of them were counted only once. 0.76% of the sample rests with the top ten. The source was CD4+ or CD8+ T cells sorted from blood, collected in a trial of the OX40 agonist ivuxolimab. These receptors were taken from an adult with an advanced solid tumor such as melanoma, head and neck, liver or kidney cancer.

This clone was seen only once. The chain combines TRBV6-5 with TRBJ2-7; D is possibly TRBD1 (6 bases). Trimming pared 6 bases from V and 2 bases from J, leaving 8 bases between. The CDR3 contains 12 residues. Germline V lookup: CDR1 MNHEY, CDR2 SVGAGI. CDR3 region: CASRQGTYEQYF. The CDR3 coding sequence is TGTGCCAGCAGGCAGGGGACCTACGAGCAGTACTTC.

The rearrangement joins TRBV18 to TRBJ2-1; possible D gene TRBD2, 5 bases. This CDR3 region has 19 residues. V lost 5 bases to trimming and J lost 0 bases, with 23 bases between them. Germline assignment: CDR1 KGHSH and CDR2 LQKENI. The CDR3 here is CASSGSRDLYGGSYNEQFF. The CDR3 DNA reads TGTGCCAGCTCAGGATCTCGAGATTTATACGGAGGCTCCTACAATGAGCAGTTCTTC.

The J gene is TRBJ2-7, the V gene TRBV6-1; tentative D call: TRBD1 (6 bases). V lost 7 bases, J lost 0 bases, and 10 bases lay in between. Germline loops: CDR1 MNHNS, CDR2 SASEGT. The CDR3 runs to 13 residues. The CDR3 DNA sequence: TGTGCCAGCAAGAAACAGGGCTCCTACGAGCAGTACTTC. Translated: CASKKQGSYEQYF.

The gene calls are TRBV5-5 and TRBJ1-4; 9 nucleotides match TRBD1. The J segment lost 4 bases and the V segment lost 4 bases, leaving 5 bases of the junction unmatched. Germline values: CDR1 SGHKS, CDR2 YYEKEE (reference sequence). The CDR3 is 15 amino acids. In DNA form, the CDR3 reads TGTGCCAGCAGCCAGCCGGGACAGGGTAATGAAAAACTGTTTTTT. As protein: CASSQPGQGNEKLFF.

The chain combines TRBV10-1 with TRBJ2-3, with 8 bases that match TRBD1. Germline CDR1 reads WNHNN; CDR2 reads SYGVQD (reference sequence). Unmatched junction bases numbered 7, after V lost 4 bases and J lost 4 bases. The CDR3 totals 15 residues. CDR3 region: CASSVVGQGSDTQYF. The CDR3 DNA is TGCGCCAGCAGTGTGGTCGGACAGGGCTCAGATACGCAGTATTTT.

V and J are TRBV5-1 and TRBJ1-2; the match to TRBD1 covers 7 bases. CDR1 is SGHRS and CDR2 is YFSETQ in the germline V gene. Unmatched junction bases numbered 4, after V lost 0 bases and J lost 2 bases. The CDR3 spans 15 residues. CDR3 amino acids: CASSLAQGVNYGYTF. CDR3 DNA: TGCGCCAGCAGCTTGGCTCAGGGGGTAAACTATGGCTACACCTTC.

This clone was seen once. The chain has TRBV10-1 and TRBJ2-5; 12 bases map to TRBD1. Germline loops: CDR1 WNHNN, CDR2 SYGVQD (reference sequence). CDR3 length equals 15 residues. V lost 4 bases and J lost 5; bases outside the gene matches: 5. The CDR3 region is CASSAGDRGLETQYF. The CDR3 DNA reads TGCGCCAGCAGTGCCGGGGACAGGGGGCTGGAGACCCAGTACTTC.

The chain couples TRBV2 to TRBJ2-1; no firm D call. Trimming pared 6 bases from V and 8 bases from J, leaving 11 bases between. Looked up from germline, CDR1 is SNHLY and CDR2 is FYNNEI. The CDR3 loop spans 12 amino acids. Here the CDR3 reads CASSQIRDEQFF. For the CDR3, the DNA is TGTGCCAGCAGCCAAATCCGGGATGAGCAGTTCTTC.

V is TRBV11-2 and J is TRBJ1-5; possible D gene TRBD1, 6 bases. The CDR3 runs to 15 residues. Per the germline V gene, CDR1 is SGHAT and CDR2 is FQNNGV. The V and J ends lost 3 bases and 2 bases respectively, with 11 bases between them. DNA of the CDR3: TGTGCCAGCAGCTTGGGGGCCAGCGGCAATCAGCCCCAGCATTTT. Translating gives CASSLGASGNQPQHF.

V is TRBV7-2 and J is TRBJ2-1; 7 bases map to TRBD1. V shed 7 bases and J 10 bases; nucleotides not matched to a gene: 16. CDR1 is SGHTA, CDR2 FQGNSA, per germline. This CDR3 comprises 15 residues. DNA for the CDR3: TGTGCCAGCATCCGGACAGGCTTTGGCTTCGGGGAGCAGTTCTTC. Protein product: CASIRTGFGFGEQFF.

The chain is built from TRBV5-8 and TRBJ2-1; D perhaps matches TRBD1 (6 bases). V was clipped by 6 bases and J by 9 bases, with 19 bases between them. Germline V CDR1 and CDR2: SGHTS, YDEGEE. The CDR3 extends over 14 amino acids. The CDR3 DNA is TGTGCCAGCACCTTCGACAGGAATTTTGGTGAGCAGTTCTTC. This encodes CASTFDRNFGEQFF.

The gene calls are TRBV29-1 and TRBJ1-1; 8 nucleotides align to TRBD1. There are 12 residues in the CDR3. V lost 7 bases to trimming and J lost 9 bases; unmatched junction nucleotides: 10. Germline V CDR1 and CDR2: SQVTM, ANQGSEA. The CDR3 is CSGTGTGRKAFF. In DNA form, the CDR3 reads TGCAGCGGAACCGGGACAGGTCGGAAAGCTTTCTTT.

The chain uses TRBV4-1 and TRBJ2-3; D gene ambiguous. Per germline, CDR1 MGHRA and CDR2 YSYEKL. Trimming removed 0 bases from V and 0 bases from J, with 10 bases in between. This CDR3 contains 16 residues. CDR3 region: CASSQDSASSTDTQYF. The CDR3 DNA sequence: TGCGCCAGCAGCCAAGATTCAGCGTCTAGCACAGATACGCAGTATTTT.

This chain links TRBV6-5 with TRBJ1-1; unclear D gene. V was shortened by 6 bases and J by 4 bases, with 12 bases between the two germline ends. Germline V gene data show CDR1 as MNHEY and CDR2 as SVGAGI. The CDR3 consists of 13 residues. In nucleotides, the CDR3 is TGTGCCAGCAGCGTAAGACAAGTCACTGAAGCTTTCTTT. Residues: CASSVRQVTEAFF.

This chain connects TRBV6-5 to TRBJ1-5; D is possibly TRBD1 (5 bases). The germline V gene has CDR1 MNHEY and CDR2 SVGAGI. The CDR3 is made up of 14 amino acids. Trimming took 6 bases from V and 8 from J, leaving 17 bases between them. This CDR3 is CASSPSTGSEPQHF. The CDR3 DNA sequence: TGTGCCAGCAGCCCCTCCACAGGTTCTGAGCCCCAGCATTTT.

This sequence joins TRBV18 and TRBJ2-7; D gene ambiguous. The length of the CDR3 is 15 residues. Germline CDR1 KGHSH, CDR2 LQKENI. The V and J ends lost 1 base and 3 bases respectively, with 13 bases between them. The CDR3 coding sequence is TGTGCCAGCTCACCACGGACGGAACTACGCTACGAGCAGTACTTC. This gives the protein CASSPRTELRYEQYF.

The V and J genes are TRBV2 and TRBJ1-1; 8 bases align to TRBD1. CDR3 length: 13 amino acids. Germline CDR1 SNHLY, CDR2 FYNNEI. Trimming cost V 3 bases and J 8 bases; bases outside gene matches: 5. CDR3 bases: TGTGCCAGCAGTGAGACAGGGGCCGTCGAAGCTTTCTTT. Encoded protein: CASSETGAVEAFF.

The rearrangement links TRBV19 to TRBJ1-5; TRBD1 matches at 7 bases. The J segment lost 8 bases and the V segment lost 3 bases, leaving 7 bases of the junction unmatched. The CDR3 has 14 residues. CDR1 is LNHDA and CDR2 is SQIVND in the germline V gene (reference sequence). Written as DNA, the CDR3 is TGTGCCAGTAGTATTCCGACAGGGAGGGAGCCCCAGCATTTT. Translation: CASSIPTGREPQHF.

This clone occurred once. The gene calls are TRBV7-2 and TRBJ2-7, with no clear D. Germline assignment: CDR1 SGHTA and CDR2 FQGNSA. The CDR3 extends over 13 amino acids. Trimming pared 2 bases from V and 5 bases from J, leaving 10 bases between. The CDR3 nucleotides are TGTGCCAGCAGCTTAAAACTGCCCCACGAGCAGTACTTC. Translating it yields CASSLKLPHEQYF.

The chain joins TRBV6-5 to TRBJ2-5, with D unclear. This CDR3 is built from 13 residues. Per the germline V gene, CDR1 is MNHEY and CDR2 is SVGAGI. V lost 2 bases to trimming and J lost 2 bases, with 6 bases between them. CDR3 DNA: TGTGCCAGCAGTTACCAGAAGCAAGAGACCCAGTACTTC. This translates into CASSYQKQETQYF.

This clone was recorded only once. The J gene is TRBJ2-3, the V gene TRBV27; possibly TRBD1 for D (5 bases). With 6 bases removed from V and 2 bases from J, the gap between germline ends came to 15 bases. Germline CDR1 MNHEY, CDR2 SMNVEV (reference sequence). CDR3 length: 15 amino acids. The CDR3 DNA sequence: TGTGCCAGCAGACTGGGGCGCCCCAACACAGATACGCAGTATTTT. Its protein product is CASRLGRPNTDTQYF.

CDR3 sequence reads: CASSRVGTESPYEQYF. As DNA, the CDR3 is TGTGCCAGCAGTAGAGTTGGGACGGAGAGCCCCTACGAGCAGTACTTC. The rearrangement links TRBV2 to TRBJ2-7; D tentatively fits TRBD1 or TRBD2 (5 bases each). The CDR3 is 16 amino acids. Trimming removed 5 bases at V and 2 bases at J, with 19 bases between. Germline CDR1 SNHLY, CDR2 FYNNEI.

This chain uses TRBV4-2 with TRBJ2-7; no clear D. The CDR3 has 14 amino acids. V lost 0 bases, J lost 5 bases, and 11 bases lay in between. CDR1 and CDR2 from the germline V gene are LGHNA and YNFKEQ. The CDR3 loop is CASSQDQRSDEQYF. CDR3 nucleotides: TGTGCCAGCAGCCAAGATCAAAGGTCGGACGAGCAGTACTTC.

CDR3 loop: CASSLRTGGSNQPQHF. Here the CDR3 DNA reads TGTGCCAGCAGCCTCCGGACGGGAGGGAGCAATCAGCCCCAGCATTTT. V usage is TRBV7-2 and J usage is TRBJ1-5; D is ambiguous. Germline CDR1 is SGHTA and CDR2 is FQGNSA. The CDR3 has 16 residues. V lost 5 bases, J lost 1 base, and 15 bases lay in between.

The CDR3 is CASSQSCGTTRDEQYF. The CDR3 DNA reads as TGCGCCAGCAGTCAATCGTGTGGGACCACAAGGGACGAGCAGTACTTC. The chain employs TRBV23-1 and TRBJ2-7; the D gene could be TRBD1 or TRBD2 (5 bases each). TRBV23-1 is assigned to the ORF class and has an uncertain function. This CDR3 has 16 amino acids. V was clipped by 0 bases and J by 5 bases, with 17 bases between them.

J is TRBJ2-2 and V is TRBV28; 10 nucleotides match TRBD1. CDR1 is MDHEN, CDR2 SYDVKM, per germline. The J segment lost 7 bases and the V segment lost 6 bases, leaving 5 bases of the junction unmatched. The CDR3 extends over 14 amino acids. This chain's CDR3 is CASRGQGMGGELFF. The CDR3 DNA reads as TGTGCCAGCAGGGGACAGGGGATGGGCGGGGAGCTGTTTTTT.

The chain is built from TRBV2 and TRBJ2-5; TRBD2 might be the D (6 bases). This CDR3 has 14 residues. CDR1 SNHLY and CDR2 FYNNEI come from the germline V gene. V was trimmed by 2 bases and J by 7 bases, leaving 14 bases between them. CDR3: CASSELEGPGTQYF. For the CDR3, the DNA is TGTGCCAGCAGTGAACTGGAGGGGCCGGGGACCCAGTACTTC.